Each of the 22 T cell receptor beta chains below was sequenced from the same sample in a study of human T cells and chemical hapten exposure. TCRdb analysed the RACE reads with MiXCR anew, one entry per CDR3 protein. The top ten clones hold 1.7% of a sample with around 160,000 distinct CDR3 sequences, approximately 14% of them seen once. Time point in this sample: patch test 1, 2 weeks after DPC sensitization. Regarding treatment: therapeutic diphenylcyclopropenone sensitization with weekly scalp DPC. Here the sequenced sample was whole blood, taken in connection with sensitization to the hapten diphenylcyclopropenone (DPC). The receptors shown here come from a woman in her twenties or thirties with alopecia areata. Some clones in this sample may be carry-over from other donors' samples.

This clonotype has only a few counts. The rearrangement joins TRBV19 to TRBJ1-5; D is possibly TRBD1 (6 bases). This CDR3 is 16 amino acids long. The V end was cut by 4 bases, the J end by 3 bases, with 16 bases between. The V gene's germline CDR1 is LNHDA and CDR2 SQIVND (reference sequence). In nucleotides, the CDR3 is TGTGCCAGTAGTAGAGGACAGTATAATCTCAATCAGCCCCAGCATTTT. It yields the protein CASSRGQYNLNQPQHF.

The chain joins TRBV20-1 to TRBJ2-3; D gene unclear. The CDR3 extends over 15 amino acids. Germline V gene data show CDR1 as DFQATT and CDR2 as SNEGSKA (reference sequence). With 0 bases removed from V and 0 bases from J, the gap between germline ends came to 10 bases. The CDR3 protein is CSARDPASSTDTQYF. The CDR3 DNA follows: TGCAGTGCTAGAGATCCCGCTAGTAGCACAGATACGCAGTATTTT.

This clonotype turned up a few times. The V and J genes are TRBV6-6 and TRBJ2-3; D gene ambiguous. The CDR3 has 14 residues. The V and J ends lost 0 bases and 0 bases respectively, with 4 bases between them. The germline V gene encodes CDR1 MNHNY and CDR2 SVGAGI (reference sequence). This chain's CDR3 is CASSYSDSTDTQYF. CDR3 DNA sequence: TGTGCCAGCAGTTACTCGGACAGCACAGATACGCAGTATTTT.

This clonotype was detected only once. A read error may produce the germline difference seen at one junction end. The V call is TRBV6-2 or TRBV6-3, the J call TRBJ2-7; D tentatively reads TRBD1 or TRBD2 (6 bases each). The CDR3 sequence is 12 residues long. Per the germline V gene, CDR1 is MNHEY and CDR2 is SVGEGT. This CDR3 reads CASQGPGGKQNF. The CDR3 nucleotides read TGTGCCAGCCAAGGGCCCGGGGGCAAGCAGAACTTC.

The sample holds many counts of this clonotype. The rearrangement links TRBV12-3 or TRBV12-4 to TRBJ2-5, with TRBD1 matching over 10 bases. V was pared by 5 bases and J by 7 bases, with 4 bases of the junction left unmatched. The CDR3 consists of 13 residues. CDR3 sequence: CASSPGQGMTQYF. For the CDR3, the DNA is TGTGCCAGCAGTCCGGGACAGGGGATGACCCAGTACTTC.

The chain recombines TRBV3-1 with TRBJ2-3; 9 nucleotides align to TRBD1. Germline CDR1 LGHDT, CDR2 YNNKEL (reference sequence). This CDR3 spans 18 amino acids. Trimming removed 6 bases from V and 2 bases from J; junction bases left unmatched: 15. For the CDR3, the DNA is TGTGCCAGCAGGAAAGGTTCTTTAGGACAGGGGTCCACAGATACGCAGTATTTT. This encodes CASRKGSLGQGSTDTQYF.

This clonotype was counted a few times. This chain links TRBV12-3 or TRBV12-4 with TRBJ1-6; a possible D gene is TRBD1 (5 bases). The CDR3 runs to 15 residues. Trimming stripped 2 bases from V and 8 bases from J, with 13 bases between. This chain's CDR3 is CASSLYGGSHSPLHF. CDR3 bases: TGTGCCAGCAGTTTATACGGGGGATCGCATTCACCCCTCCACTTT.

As concerns this clonotype: A read error may be the cause here, since a much bigger clone is one base away. The V and J genes are TRBV7-6 and TRBJ2-2; D is unresolved. This CDR3 spans 13 amino acids. CDR1 is SGHVS and CDR2 is FNYEAQ in the germline V gene. CDR3 nucleotide sequence: TGTGCCGGCAGCTTAAGTATCTCCGGGGAGCTGTTTTTT. Protein sequence: CAGSLSISGELFF.

This clonotype was seen more than once but under ten times. The chain couples TRBV5-1 to TRBJ2-1, with D possibly matching TRBD1 (6 bases). V was shortened by 0 bases and J by 1 base, with 11 bases between the two germline ends. The CDR3 contains 16 residues. CDR1 SGHRS and CDR2 YFSETQ come from the germline V gene. The CDR3 loop reads CASSLDERGSYNEQFF. In DNA form, the CDR3 reads TGCGCCAGCAGCTTGGACGAGAGGGGGTCCTACAATGAGCAGTTCTTC.

This clonotype showed up many times. The CDR3 coding sequence is TGTGCCAGCAGTACGGTTAGCAATCAGCCCCAGCATTTT. Residues: CASSTVSNQPQHF. The chain carries TRBV6-5 and TRBJ1-5; no clear D. Trimming stripped 5 bases from V and 0 bases from J, with 5 bases between. Germline CDR1 reads MNHEY; CDR2 reads SVGAGI. This CDR3 region has 13 residues.

In its sample, this clonotype was seen a few times. The chain recombines TRBV14 with TRBJ2-1, with D tentatively TRBD2 (6 bases). V lost 1 base and J 2 bases, leaving 12 bases between the germline ends. Germline V lookup: CDR1 SGHDN, CDR2 FVKESK. The CDR3 loop spans 16 amino acids. Here the CDR3 reads CASSQATGAPYNEQFF. CDR3 coding DNA: TGTGCCAGCAGCCAAGCAACGGGAGCCCCCTACAATGAGCAGTTCTTC.

This clonotype was counted between two and nine times. This sequence joins TRBV6-2 or TRBV6-3 and TRBJ2-2, with D perhaps TRBD2 (6 bases). Trimming stripped 4 bases from V and 4 bases from J, with 10 bases between. CDR3 length: 14 amino acids. Germline loops: CDR1 MNHEY, CDR2 SVGEGT. This CDR3 reads CASSFGSGTGELFF. The CDR3 nucleotides read TGTGCCAGCAGTTTTGGTAGCGGCACCGGGGAGCTGTTTTTT.

The J gene is TRBJ1-3, the V gene TRBV10-1, with a weak D call TRBD1 (5 bases). V lost 2 bases to trimming and J lost 4 bases, with 12 bases between them. The CDR3 has 15 amino acids. Looked up from germline, CDR1 is WNHNN and CDR2 is SYGVQD (reference sequence). CDR3 sequence: CASSEPSGLGNTIYF. The CDR3 DNA sequence: TGCGCCAGCAGTGAGCCGTCAGGGTTAGGAAACACCATATATTTT.

This clonotype has more than one count but fewer than ten. The chain joins TRBV6-6 to TRBJ2-1, with 7 bases lining up with TRBD2. The J segment lost 7 bases and the V segment lost 0 bases, leaving 6 bases of the junction unmatched. The CDR3 has 15 amino acids. Germline lookup yields CDR1 MNHNY and CDR2 SVGAGI (reference sequence). The CDR3 spells CASSYSVEGGNEQFF. The CDR3, as DNA: TGTGCCAGCAGTTACTCGGTAGAGGGAGGGAATGAGCAGTTCTTC.

The rearrangement joins TRBV3-1 to TRBJ2-3, with 9 bases lining up with TRBD2. CDR3 length: 19 residues. Germline trimming cut 0 bases from V and 4 bases from J; bases unmatched to any gene: 14. Germline V lookup: CDR1 LGHDT, CDR2 YNNKEL (reference sequence). CDR3 sequence reads: CASSQDGLPGLAASDTQYF. CDR3 in DNA: TGTGCCAGCAGCCAAGATGGGCTCCCGGGACTAGCCGCTTCAGATACGCAGTATTTT.

At least ten counts were recorded for this clonotype. The chain recombines TRBV29-1 with TRBJ2-7, with D tentatively TRBD1 (6 bases). The germline V gene encodes CDR1 SQVTM and CDR2 ANQGSEA. The CDR3 is 13 residues long. The V gene lost 6 bases and the J gene lost 6 bases, with 18 bases spanning the gap. The CDR3 DNA is TGCAGCGTCACTAGGGGGAACTTCGGCGAGCAGTACTTC. Translating it yields CSVTRGNFGEQYF.

There are many counts of this clonotype. The J gene is TRBJ2-1, the V gene TRBV29-1; perhaps TRBD2 as D (6 bases). This CDR3 spans 13 amino acids. The V and J ends lost 5 bases and 2 bases respectively, with 10 bases between them. CDR1 is SQVTM, CDR2 ANQGSEA, per germline. The CDR3 spells CSVKWGAYNEQFF. The CDR3 nucleotides are TGCAGCGTTAAGTGGGGGGCCTACAATGAGCAGTTCTTC.

V gene TRBV7-9 combines with J gene TRBJ2-5, with D maybe TRBD2 (5 bases). The germline CDR1 and CDR2 sequences are SEHNR and FQNEAQ (reference sequence). The CDR3 is 12 residues long. Trimming pared 8 bases from V and 7 bases from J, leaving 14 bases between. The CDR3 DNA is TGTGCCAGCGGAGGCGCCGGTTGGACCCAGTACTTC. Protein sequence: CASGGAGWTQYF.

The chain joins TRBV12-3 or TRBV12-4 to TRBJ2-2; D possibly corresponds to TRBD1 (6 bases). V lost 1 base, J lost 2 bases, and 8 bases lay in between. This CDR3 is 15 amino acids long. CDR3 loop: CASSLDRVNTGELFF. Written as DNA, the CDR3 is TGTGCCAGCAGTTTAGACAGGGTTAACACCGGGGAGCTGTTTTTT.

This clonotype occurred a few times. CDR3 protein: CASSLSRATNEKLFF. As DNA, the CDR3 is TGTGCCAGCAGCCTATCCCGGGCCACTAATGAAAAACTGTTTTTT. The chain uses TRBV27 and TRBJ1-4; D is ambiguous. From germline, CDR1 is MNHEY and CDR2 SMNVEV (reference sequence). The germline V and J ends were trimmed by 6 bases and 2 bases, with 13 bases remaining between them. The CDR3 is 15 amino acids.

This clonotype appeared a few times. The chain uses TRBV5-6 and TRBJ1-4; possible D gene TRBD1, 6 bases. The ends were cut back, 4 bases at V and 6 bases at J, with 22 bases in the middle. Germline V CDR1 and CDR2: SGHDT, YYEEEE. This CDR3 spans 17 amino acids. The CDR3 DNA reads TGTGCCAGCAGCGTTACCCAAACAGGGTACTTCGATGAAAAACTGTTTTTT. Translated, it gives CASSVTQTGYFDEKLFF.

Many counts were recorded for this clonotype. This chain connects TRBV28 to TRBJ2-7, with TRBD1 as a possible D gene (5 bases). CDR3 size: 17 residues. Looked up from germline, CDR1 is MDHEN and CDR2 is SYDVKM. V was clipped by 5 bases and J by 0 bases, with 20 bases between them. CDR3 in DNA: TGTGCCAGCAGTCTAGGCGGTCTGGGGCCAAGCTCCTACGAGCAGTACTTC. It yields the protein CASSLGGLGPSSYEQYF.